These T cell receptor beta chains were read from a single sample in a study of T cell responses to AZD1222 COVID-19 vaccine. The table came from immunoSEQ multiplex PCR; TCRdb's copy has only in-frame clones and leaves some out. This table has around 75,000 clones, about 88% appearing once. Material: peripheral blood, obtained on day 0 of AZD1222 vaccination. All receptors derive from an adult in good health. CDR3s include the opening cysteine and the closing phenylalanine or tryptophan. A D gene is named only where the DNA matches it firmly. Expanded clones are given a class, and other clones once, few, many or no size at all.

D gene: TRBD1; clone size: once; J gene: TRBJ1-6; V gene: TRBV2; CDR3 DNA: TGTGCCAGCAGTGTGTCGGACAGGGGTAATTCACCCCTCCACTTT; CDR3 protein: CASSVSDRGNSPLHF
D gene: TRBD1; clone size: NA; J gene: TRBJ2-3; V gene: TRBV3-1/TRBV3-2; CDR3 DNA: TGTGCCAGCAGCCAAGATGTAGGGGGCGCAGATACGCAGTATTTT; CDR3 protein: CASSQDVGGADTQYF
D gene: NA; clone size: NA; J gene: TRBJ1-3; V gene: TRBV24-1; CDR3 DNA: TGTGCCACCAGTGATAACTCAGGGACTACCGGAAACACCATATATTTT; CDR3 protein: CATSDNSGTTGNTIYF
D gene: NA; clone size: NA; J gene: TRBJ2-1; V gene: TRBV6-6; CDR3 DNA: TGTGCCAGCAGTTACTCCATAACAGGGCGGTTCAATGAGCAGTTCTTC; CDR3 protein: CASSYSITGRFNEQFF
D gene: NA; clone size: once; J gene: TRBJ2-3; V gene: TRBV2; CDR3 DNA: TGTGCCAGCAGTGACACCTCCTATAGCACAGATACGCAGTATTTT; CDR3 protein: CASSDTSYSTDTQYF
D gene: NA; clone size: NA; J gene: TRBJ1-5; V gene: TRBV24-1; CDR3 DNA: TGTGCCACCAGTGATCAGACTGGTCAGCCCCAGCATTTT; CDR3 protein: CATSDQTGQPQHF
D gene: NA; clone size: NA; J gene: TRBJ1-2; V gene: TRBV28; CDR3 DNA: TGTGCCAGCAGTCTGGGGGGGGCGCAGGGCGGCTACACCTTC; CDR3 protein: CASSLGGAQGGYTF
D gene: TRBD2; clone size: NA; J gene: TRBJ2-1; V gene: TRBV7-9; CDR3 DNA: TGTGCCAGCAGCTCGCGGGGACTAGCGGGGGACTACAATGAGCAGTTCTTC; CDR3 protein: CASSSRGLAGDYNEQFF
D gene: TRBD1; clone size: NA; J gene: TRBJ1-1; V gene: TRBV4-3; CDR3 DNA: TGCGCCAGCAGCCAAGAGGAGGACAGGGGGAACACTGAAGCTTTCTTT; CDR3 protein: CASSQEEDRGNTEAFF
D gene: NA; clone size: once; J gene: TRBJ2-1; V gene: TRBV7-9; CDR3 DNA: TGTGCCAGCAGCCCTACAGGGAATGAGCAGTTCTTC; CDR3 protein: CASSPTGNEQFF
D gene: TRBD2; clone size: NA; J gene: TRBJ2-7; V gene: TRBV5-4; CDR3 DNA: TGTGCCAGCAGCCCTCGGGGAGGGGACCCTTTGGAGCAGTACTTC; CDR3 protein: CASSPRGGDPLEQYF
D gene: TRBD1; clone size: NA; J gene: TRBJ2-5; V gene: TRBV18; CDR3 DNA: TGTGCCAGCTCAAGACAGGGGCGGGAGACCCAGTACTTC; CDR3 protein: CASSRQGRETQYF
D gene: TRBD1; clone size: NA; J gene: TRBJ1-6; V gene: TRBV5-8; CDR3 DNA: TGTGCCAGCAGCTTCAGGAGGGGGCGCGATTCACCCCTCCACTTT; CDR3 protein: CASSFRRGRDSPLHF
D gene: NA; clone size: NA; J gene: TRBJ1-3; V gene: TRBV15; CDR3 DNA: TGTGCCACCAGCAGAGATCGCCCCTCTGGAAACACCATATATTTT; CDR3 protein: CATSRDRPSGNTIYF
D gene: NA; clone size: NA; J gene: TRBJ1-3; V gene: TRBV7-2; CDR3 DNA: TGTGCCAGCAGCCCCCTCACCTCACAGCTTGGAAACACCATATATTTT; CDR3 protein: CASSPLTSQLGNTIYF
D gene: NA; clone size: NA; J gene: TRBJ1-5; V gene: TRBV20-1; CDR3 DNA: TGCAGTGCTAGTGAGAATAGCAATCAGCCCCAGCATTTT; CDR3 protein: CSASENSNQPQHF
D gene: NA; clone size: NA; J gene: TRBJ2-7; V gene: TRBV4-3; CDR3 DNA: TGCGCCAGCAGCCAAGATGGTAGCTCCTACGAGCAGTACTTC; CDR3 protein: CASSQDGSSYEQYF
D gene: NA; clone size: few; J gene: TRBJ2-7; V gene: TRBV6-5; CDR3 DNA: TGTGCCAGCAGTTACGGGGCAGTTGGCTACGAGCAGTACTTC; CDR3 protein: CASSYGAVGYEQYF
D gene: NA; clone size: NA; J gene: TRBJ1-2; V gene: TRBV7-9; CDR3 DNA: TGTGCCAGCAGCCCCTCAACGGGGGGGCCTGGTGGCTACACCTTC; CDR3 protein: CASSPSTGGPGGYTF
D gene: TRBD2; clone size: NA; J gene: TRBJ2-3; V gene: TRBV7-4; CDR3 DNA: TGTGCCAGCAGCTTAGTTAGCGGGGGAACAGATACGCAGTATTTT; CDR3 protein: CASSLVSGGTDTQYF
D gene: NA; clone size: NA; J gene: TRBJ1-3; V gene: TRBV6-5; CDR3 DNA: TGTGCCAGCAGTTCACGGCAGGACGGAAACACCATATATTTT; CDR3 protein: CASSSRQDGNTIYF
D gene: NA; clone size: NA; J gene: TRBJ2-7; V gene: TRBV28; CDR3 DNA: TGTGCCAGCAGTCTTGTCCCCAGGAGCTCCTACGAGCAGTACTTC; CDR3 protein: CASSLVPRSSYEQYF
D gene: TRBD1; clone size: few; J gene: TRBJ2-3; V gene: TRBV7-9; CDR3 DNA: TGTGCCAGCAGCTTAGCGCGACAGGGGGTTAGCACAGATACGCAGTATTTT; CDR3 protein: CASSLARQGVSTDTQYF
D gene: NA; clone size: NA; J gene: TRBJ1-1; V gene: TRBV2; CDR3 DNA: TGTGCCAGCAGTGACGAAGGAGAGGGCCGCACTGAAGCTTTCTTT; CDR3 protein: CASSDEGEGRTEAFF
D gene: NA; clone size: NA; J gene: TRBJ1-2; V gene: TRBV5-8; CDR3 DNA: TGTGCCAGCAGCTTAGGACAGAACTATGGCTACACCTTC; CDR3 protein: CASSLGQNYGYTF
D gene: NA; clone size: NA; J gene: TRBJ1-3; V gene: TRBV7-9; CDR3 DNA: TGTGCCAGCAGCAGACCTCAGGGAAACACCATATATTTT; CDR3 protein: CASSRPQGNTIYF
D gene: TRBD1; clone size: NA; J gene: TRBJ2-2; V gene: TRBV19; CDR3 DNA: TGTGCCAGTCACAGGGGGCAGGGCGGGGAGCTGTTTTTT; CDR3 protein: CASHRGQGGELFF
D gene: NA; clone size: NA; J gene: TRBJ1-2; V gene: TRBV5-6; CDR3 DNA: TGTGCCAGCAGCTTCCAGACCAACTATGGCTACACCTTC; CDR3 protein: CASSFQTNYGYTF
D gene: NA; clone size: NA; J gene: TRBJ1-1; V gene: TRBV6-1; CDR3 DNA: TGTGCCAGCAGTGATCCTGGGAACACTGAAGCTTTCTTT; CDR3 protein: CASSDPGNTEAFF
D gene: NA; clone size: NA; J gene: TRBJ2-1; V gene: TRBV28; CDR3 DNA: TGTGCCAGCAGTCGAGGGGGTAACTCCTACAATGAGCAGTTCTTC; CDR3 protein: CASSRGGNSYNEQFF
D gene: TRBD2; clone size: once; J gene: TRBJ2-1; V gene: TRBV28; CDR3 DNA: TGTGCCAGCAGTTTATCGGTAGCGGGGAGCCACAATGAGCAGTTCTTC; CDR3 protein: CASSLSVAGSHNEQFF
D gene: NA; clone size: NA; J gene: TRBJ1-2; V gene: TRBV9; CDR3 DNA: TGTGCCAGCAGCCCCAGAAACTTCGGGGGCTACACCTTC; CDR3 protein: CASSPRNFGGYTF
D gene: NA; clone size: NA; J gene: TRBJ2-3; V gene: TRBV7-2; CDR3 DNA: TGTGCCAGCAGCTTGAGCCCCGGCACAGATACGCAGTATTTT; CDR3 protein: CASSLSPGTDTQYF
D gene: NA; clone size: NA; J gene: TRBJ2-7; V gene: TRBV5-8; CDR3 DNA: TGTGCCAGCAGCTTTTCGGGCTACGAGCAGTACTTC; CDR3 protein: CASSFSGYEQYF
D gene: TRBD1; clone size: NA; J gene: TRBJ2-2; V gene: TRBV24-1; CDR3 DNA: TGTGCCACCAGTGATCACGCACCACAGGGGCCCGGGGAGCTGTTTTTT; CDR3 protein: CATSDHAPQGPGELFF
D gene: NA; clone size: once; J gene: TRBJ2-5; V gene: TRBV6-4; CDR3 DNA: TGTGCCAGCAGTGACCCCGGATTAGCGGCGTACCAAGAGACCCAGTACTTC; CDR3 protein: CASSDPGLAAYQETQYF
D gene: TRBD1; clone size: NA; J gene: TRBJ1-1; V gene: TRBV4-3; CDR3 DNA: TGCGCCAGCAGCCAAGATAGGGGACAGGGGTTCCTCATGAACACTGAAGCTTTCTTT; CDR3 protein: CASSQDRGQGFLMNTEAFF